A selection of T cell receptor beta chains follows, all from one sample in a study of blood T cells in healthy people across ages. TCRdb passed the 5' RACE reads through MiXCR, listing each CDR3 protein once. The repertoire holds about 730,000 distinct CDR3 sequences, more than 40% seen once, with 20% to 25% in the top ten. Sequencing was done on a sample of blood. These receptors originate from a woman in her sixties or seventies in good health. CDR3s include the opening cysteine and the closing phenylalanine or tryptophan. Rows give clone size only sometimes, using once, few, many, or a class for an expanded clone.

J	V	size	CDR3
TRBJ1-2	TRBV3-1	NA	CASSARGATNGYTF
TRBJ2-3	TRBV5-5	few	CASSFGISGGTDTQYF
TRBJ2-7	TRBV28	many	CASSLQSSYEQYF
TRBJ2-7	TRBV4-2	few	CASSPERQNNEQYF
NA	TRBV21-1	few	CASSKERVYEQYF
TRBJ2-1	TRBV20-1	NA	CSASPVLNEQFF
TRBJ2-1	TRBV7-3	many	CASSPGLAGGGQFF
TRBJ2-5	TRBV20-1	NA	CSARTSGGRETQYF
TRBJ2-3	TRBV29-1	many	CSVAGTESTDTQYF
TRBJ2-5	TRBV7-7	NA	CASVASQETQYF
NA	TRBV18	NA	CASTLRTGVEYEQYF
TRBJ1-6	TRBV19	NA	CASSIRGASYNSPLHF
TRBJ2-2	TRBV28	NA	CASSLWGPGTGELFF
NA	TRBV4-3	NA	CASSQDPQTSLSYNEQYF
TRBJ2-1	TRBV20-1	NA	CSALSSGSSNEQFF
TRBJ1-2	TRBV20-1	many	CSAAGQGARGYTF
TRBJ2-2	TRBV27	NA	CASSFQGGVNTGELFF
NA	TRBV15	NA	CATSRGQGPYEQYF
TRBJ2-3	TRBV20-1	few	CSARDPTSGGGTDTQYF
TRBJ1-6	TRBV10-3	NA	CAITEGASNSPLHF
TRBJ2-2	TRBV6-2/TRBV6-3	once	CASSYPAGELFF
TRBJ2-3	TRBV29-1	many	CSVDSWTAHTQYF
TRBJ2-1	TRBV12-3/TRBV12-4	NA	CASSALAGVSPEQFF
TRBJ2-3	TRBV5-1	NA	CASFKGGAPDTQYF
NA	TRBV6-2/TRBV6-3	NA	CASISPSSYNEQYF
TRBJ1-6	TRBV20-1	many	CSAHTGNSPLHF
TRBJ2-3	TRBV3-1	NA	CASSQGGLGTDTQYF
TRBJ2-5	TRBV3-1	many	CASSQGEATQYF